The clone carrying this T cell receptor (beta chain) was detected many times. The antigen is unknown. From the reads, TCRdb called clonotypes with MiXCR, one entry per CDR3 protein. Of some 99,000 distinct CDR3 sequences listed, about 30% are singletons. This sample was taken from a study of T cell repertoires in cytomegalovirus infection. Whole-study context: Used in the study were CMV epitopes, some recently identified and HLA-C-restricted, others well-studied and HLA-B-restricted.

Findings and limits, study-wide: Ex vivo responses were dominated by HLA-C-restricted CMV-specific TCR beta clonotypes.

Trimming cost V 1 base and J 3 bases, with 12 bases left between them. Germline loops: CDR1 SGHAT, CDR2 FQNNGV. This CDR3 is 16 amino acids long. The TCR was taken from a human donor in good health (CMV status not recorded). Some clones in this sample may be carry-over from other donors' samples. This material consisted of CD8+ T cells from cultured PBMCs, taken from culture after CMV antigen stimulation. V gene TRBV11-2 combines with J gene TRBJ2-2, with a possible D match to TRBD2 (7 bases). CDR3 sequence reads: CASSLAGGTDTGELFF. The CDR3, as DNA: TGTGCCAGCAGCTTAGCGGGGGGCACGGACACCGGGGAGCTGTTTTTT.